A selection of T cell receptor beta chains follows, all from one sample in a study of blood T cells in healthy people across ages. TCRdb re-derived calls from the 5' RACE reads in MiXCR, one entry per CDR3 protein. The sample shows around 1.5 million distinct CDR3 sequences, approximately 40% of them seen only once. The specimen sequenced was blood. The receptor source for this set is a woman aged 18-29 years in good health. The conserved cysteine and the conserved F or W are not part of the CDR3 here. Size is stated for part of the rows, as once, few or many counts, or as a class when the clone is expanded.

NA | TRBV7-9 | ASSKGTSGGTDTQY
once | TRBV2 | AIEDGPGWDGYT
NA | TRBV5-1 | ASSTTGVEGNEQF
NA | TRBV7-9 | ASSTGQGRTPLH
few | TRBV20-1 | SARHTGVLSMYYGYT
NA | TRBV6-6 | ASRDRDRDEQY
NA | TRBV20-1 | SAYAPGGYEQY
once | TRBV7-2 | ASSPQRGVGYGYT
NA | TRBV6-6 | ASGASGYNEQF
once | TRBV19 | ASSMGGGRNTGELF
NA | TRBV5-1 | ASSVRISSGGGNEQF
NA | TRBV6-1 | ASSEVGVETQY
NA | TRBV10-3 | AISEGLKEEGNQPQH
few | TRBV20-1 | SAPSAGSSYEQY
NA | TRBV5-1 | VSSLAGWATTYNEQF
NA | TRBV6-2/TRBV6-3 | ASSSGGYSGANVLT
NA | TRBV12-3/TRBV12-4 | ASSFGTGESYEQF
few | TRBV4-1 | ASSQETDYKETQY
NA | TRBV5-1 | ASSFTVREQF
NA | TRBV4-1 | ASSQPGQAISYEQY
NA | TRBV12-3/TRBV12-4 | AGSPSSYEQY
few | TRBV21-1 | ASSPRASGRAYEQY
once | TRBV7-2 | ASSPQPPGPWEQY
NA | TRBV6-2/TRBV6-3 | ASSTKRTSGASTDTQY
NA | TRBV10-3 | AISEGTERY
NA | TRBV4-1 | ASSQDLAEGADTQY
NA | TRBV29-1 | SVDKELGTEAF
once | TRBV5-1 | ASSPGTGITGSEQY
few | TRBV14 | ASSLGGYPTDTQY
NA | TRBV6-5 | ASSLAGRSGEQY
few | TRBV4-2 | ASSQGVGSVGNEQF
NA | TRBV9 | ASSEGPLGGSYNEQF
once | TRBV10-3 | AICPRPSSYGQY
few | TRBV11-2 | ASSRDGTGAGNEQF
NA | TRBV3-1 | ASSQRAGAGYNEQF
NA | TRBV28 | ASSFGGGGANTEAF
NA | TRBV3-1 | ASSQGRTSGRTGELF
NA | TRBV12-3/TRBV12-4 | ASSPVGQGSYGYT
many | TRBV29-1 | SVSFQALGNEQF
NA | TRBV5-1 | ASILILAGGNEQF
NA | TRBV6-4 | ASSAEGATEAF
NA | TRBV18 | ASSQDSGVDEQF
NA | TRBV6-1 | ASYGYEQF
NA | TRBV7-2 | ASSLQASGGADTQY
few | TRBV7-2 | ASSKFTSPDTQY
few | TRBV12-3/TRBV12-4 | ASTPLGLAGGNEQF
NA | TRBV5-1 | ASSLTDANTEAF
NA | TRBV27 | ASSLKGGPRGDNEQF
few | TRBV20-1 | SARGPELGAGETQY
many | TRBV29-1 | SVLGLAGVGADTQY
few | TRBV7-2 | ASSTGPQNYGYT
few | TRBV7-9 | ASSFLGTTCEQY
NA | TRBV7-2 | ASSPRPSGRASDTQY
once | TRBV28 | ASGTAYNEQY
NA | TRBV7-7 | APLGGLNTEAF
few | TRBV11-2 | ASSLGHRNNYGYT
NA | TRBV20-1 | SASPPVADTQY
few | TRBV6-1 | ASSEEAGTGGNIQY
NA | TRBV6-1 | TSSAGGAGIYGYT
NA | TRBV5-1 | ASSLEGLAVISSYNEQF